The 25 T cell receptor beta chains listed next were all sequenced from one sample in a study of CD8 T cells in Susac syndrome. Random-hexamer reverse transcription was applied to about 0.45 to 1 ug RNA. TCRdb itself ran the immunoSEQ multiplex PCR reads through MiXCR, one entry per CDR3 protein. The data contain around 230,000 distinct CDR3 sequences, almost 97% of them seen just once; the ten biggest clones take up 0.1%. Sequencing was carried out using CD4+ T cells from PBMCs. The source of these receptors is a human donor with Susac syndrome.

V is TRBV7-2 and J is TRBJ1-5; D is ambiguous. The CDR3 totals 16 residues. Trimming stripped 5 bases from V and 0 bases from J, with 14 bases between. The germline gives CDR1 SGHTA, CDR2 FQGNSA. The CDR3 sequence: CASSVNFGPSNQPQHF. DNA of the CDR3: TGTGCCAGCAGCGTAAACTTTGGCCCTAGCAATCAGCCCCAGCATTTT. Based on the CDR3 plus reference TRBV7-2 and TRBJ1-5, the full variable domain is GAGVSQSPSNKVTEKGKDVELRCDPISGHTALYWYRQSLGQGLEFLIYFQGNSAPDKSGLPSDRFSAERTGGSVSTLTIQRTQQEDSAVYLCASSVNFGPSNQPQHFGDGTRLSIL.

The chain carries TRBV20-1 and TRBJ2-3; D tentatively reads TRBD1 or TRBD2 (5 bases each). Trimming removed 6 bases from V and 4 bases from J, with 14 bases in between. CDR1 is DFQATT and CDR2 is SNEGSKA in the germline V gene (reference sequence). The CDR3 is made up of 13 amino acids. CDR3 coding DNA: TGCAGTGCATCGGCGAGGGGTTCAGATACGCAGTATTTT. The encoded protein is CSASARGSDTQYF.

For the CDR3, the DNA is TGTGCCAGCAGCCAAGAGCGTCAAGAGACCCAGTACTTC. Residues: CASSQERQETQYF. V and J are TRBV14 and TRBJ2-5, with unresolved D. The CDR3 consists of 13 residues. Germline V gene lookup returns CDR1 SGHDN and CDR2 FVKESK. Between the trimmed V and J ends, which lost 0 bases and 2 bases, there was a span of 4 bases.

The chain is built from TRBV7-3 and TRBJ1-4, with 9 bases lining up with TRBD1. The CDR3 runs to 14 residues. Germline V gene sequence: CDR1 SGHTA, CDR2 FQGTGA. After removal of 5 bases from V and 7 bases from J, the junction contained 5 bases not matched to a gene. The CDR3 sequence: CASSPGQGSEKLFF. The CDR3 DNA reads TGTGCCAGCAGCCCCGGACAGGGGTCTGAAAAACTGTTTTTT.

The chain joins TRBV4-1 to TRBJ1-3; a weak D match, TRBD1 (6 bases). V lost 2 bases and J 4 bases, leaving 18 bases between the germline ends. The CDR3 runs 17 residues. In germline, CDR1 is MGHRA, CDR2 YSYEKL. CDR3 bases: TGCGCCAGCAGCCAACCCCTACGGGGGCCTCGAGGAAACACCATATATTTT. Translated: CASSQPLRGPRGNTIYF.

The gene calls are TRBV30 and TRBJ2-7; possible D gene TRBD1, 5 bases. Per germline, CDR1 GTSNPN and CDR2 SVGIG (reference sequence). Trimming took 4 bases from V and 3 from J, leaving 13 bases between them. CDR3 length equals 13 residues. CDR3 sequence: CAWTKGDSYEQYF. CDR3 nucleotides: TGTGCCTGGACCAAAGGGGATAGCTACGAGCAGTACTTC.

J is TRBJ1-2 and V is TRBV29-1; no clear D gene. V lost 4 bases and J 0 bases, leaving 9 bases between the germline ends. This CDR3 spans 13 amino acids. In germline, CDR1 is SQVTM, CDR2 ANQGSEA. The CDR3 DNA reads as TGCAGCGTTGGGGAGCGGTCTAACTATGGCTACACCTTC. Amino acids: CSVGERSNYGYTF.

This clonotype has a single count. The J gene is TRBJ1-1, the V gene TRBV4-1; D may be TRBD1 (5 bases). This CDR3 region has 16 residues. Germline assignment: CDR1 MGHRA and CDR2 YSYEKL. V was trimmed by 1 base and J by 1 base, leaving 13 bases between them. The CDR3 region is CASSQGTRTRNTEAFF. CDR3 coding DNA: TGCGCCAGCAGCCAAGGGACAAGAACTCGGAACACTGAAGCTTTCTTT.

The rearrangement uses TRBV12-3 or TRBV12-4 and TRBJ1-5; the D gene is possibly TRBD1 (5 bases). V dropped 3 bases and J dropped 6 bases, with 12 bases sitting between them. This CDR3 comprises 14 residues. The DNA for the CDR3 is TGTGCCAGCAGTTTTTGGGGGAAGGGTCAGCCCCAGCATTTT. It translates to CASSFWGKGQPQHF.

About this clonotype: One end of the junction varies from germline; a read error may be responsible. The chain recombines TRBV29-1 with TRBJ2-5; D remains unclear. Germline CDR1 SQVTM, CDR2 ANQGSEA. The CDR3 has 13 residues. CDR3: CSVGLHIQVTQYF. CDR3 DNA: TGCAGCGTTGGGCTGCACATCCAAGTGACCCAGTACTTC. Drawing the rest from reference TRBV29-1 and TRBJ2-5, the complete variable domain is SAVISQKPSRDICQRGTSLTIQCQVDSQVTMMFWYRQQPGQSLTLIATANQGSEATYESGFVIDKFPISRPNLTFSTLTVSNMSPEDSSIYLCSVGLHIQVTQYFGPGTRLLVL.

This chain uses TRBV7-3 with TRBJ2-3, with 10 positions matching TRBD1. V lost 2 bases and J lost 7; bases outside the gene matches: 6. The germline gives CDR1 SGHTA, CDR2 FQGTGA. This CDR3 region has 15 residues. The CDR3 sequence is CASSLQGQGGYTQYF. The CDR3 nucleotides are TGTGCCAGCAGCTTACAAGGACAGGGGGGATATACGCAGTATTTT.

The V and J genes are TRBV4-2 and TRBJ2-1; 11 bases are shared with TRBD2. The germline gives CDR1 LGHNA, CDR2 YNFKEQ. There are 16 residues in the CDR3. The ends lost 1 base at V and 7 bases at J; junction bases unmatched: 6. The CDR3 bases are TGTGCCAGCAGCCAAGGACTAGCGGGACTTTCGAATGAGCAGTTCTTC. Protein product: CASSQGLAGLSNEQFF.

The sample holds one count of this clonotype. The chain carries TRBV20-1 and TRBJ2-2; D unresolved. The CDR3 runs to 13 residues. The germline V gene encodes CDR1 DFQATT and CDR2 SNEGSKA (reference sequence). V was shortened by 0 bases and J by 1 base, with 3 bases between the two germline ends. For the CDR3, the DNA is TGCAGTGCTAGAGACGGGAACACCGGGGAGCTGTTTTTT. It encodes CSARDGNTGELFF.

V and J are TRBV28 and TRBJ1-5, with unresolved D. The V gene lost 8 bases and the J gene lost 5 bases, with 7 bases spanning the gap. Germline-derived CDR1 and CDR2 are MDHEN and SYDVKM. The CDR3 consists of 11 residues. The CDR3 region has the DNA TGTGCCAGCGGATCACATCAGCCCCAGCATTTT. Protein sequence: CASGSHQPQHF.

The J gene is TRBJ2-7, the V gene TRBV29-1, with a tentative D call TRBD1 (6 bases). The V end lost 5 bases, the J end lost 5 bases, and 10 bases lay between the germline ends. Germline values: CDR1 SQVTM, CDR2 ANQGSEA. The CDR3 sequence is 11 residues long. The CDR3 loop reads CSVWGPDEQYF. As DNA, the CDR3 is TGCAGCGTTTGGGGGCCCGACGAGCAGTACTTC.

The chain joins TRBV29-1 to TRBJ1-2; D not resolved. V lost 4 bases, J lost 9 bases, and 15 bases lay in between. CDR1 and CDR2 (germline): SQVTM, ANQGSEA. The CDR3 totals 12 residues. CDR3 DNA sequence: TGCAGCGTTGTCCCCGCTGGAGGGAGCTACACCTTC. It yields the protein CSVVPAGGSYTF.

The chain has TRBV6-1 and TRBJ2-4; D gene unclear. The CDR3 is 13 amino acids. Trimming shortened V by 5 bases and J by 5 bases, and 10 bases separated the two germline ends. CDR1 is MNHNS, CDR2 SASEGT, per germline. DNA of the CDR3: TGTGCCAGCAGTATAGGTGTGGAAAACATTCAGTACTTC. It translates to CASSIGVENIQYF.

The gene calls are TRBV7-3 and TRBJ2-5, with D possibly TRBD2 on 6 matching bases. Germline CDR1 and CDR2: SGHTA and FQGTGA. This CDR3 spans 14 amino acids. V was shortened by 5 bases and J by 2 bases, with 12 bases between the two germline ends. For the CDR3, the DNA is TGTGCCAGCAGCCCTGGACTAAAACAAGAGACCCAGTACTTC. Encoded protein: CASSPGLKQETQYF.

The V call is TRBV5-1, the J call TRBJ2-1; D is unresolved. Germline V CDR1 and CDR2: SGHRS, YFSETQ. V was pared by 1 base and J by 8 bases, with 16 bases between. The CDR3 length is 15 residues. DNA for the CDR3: TGCGCCAGCAGCTTGTCTGCTTCCGTGGGGTATGAGCAGTTCTTC. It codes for CASSLSASVGYEQFF.

The CDR3 bases are TGTGCCAGCAGCCTCGGACTAGCGCGCACAGATACGCAGTATTTT. It codes for CASSLGLARTDTQYF. This chain connects TRBV6-4 to TRBJ2-3, with TRBD2 matching over 9 bases. CDR1 and CDR2 from the germline V gene are MRHNA and SNTAGT. Trimming took 6 bases from V and 1 from J; bases not matched to a gene: 5. The CDR3 sequence is 15 residues long.

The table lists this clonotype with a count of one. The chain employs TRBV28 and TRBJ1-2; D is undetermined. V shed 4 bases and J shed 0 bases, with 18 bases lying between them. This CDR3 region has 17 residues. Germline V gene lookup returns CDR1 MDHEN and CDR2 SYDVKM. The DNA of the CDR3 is TGTGCCAGCAGTTACCCTTACGGTGTAATTGCTAACTATGGCTACACCTTC. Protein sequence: CASSYPYGVIANYGYTF.

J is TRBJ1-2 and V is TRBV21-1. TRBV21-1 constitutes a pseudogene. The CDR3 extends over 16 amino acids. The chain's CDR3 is CASSKVRGPSLYGYTF. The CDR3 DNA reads TGTGCCAGCAGCAAAGTGAGGGGGCCCTCCCTCTATGGCTACACCTTC.

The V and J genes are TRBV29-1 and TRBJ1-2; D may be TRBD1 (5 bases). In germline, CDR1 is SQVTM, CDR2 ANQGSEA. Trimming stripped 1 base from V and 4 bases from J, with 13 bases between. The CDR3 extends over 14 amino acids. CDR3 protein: CSVEGGGSSYGYTF. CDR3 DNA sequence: TGCAGCGTTGAAGGGGGGGGAAGCAGCTATGGCTACACCTTC.

CDR3: CASSQALRRSYEQYF. The CDR3 region has the DNA TGTGCCAGCAGCCAAGCCCTCAGGAGGTCCTACGAGCAGTACTTC. This rearrangement joins TRBV14 to TRBJ2-7, with D tentatively TRBD2 (5 bases). Germline V gives CDR1 SGHDN, CDR2 FVKESK. Trimming left V 1 base short and J 1 base short, with 11 bases between. The CDR3 spans 15 residues.

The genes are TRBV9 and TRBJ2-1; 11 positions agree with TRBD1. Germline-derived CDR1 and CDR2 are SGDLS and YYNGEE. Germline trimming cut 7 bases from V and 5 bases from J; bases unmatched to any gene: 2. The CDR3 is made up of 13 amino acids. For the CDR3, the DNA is TGTGCCAGCTGGGGACAGGGGGACAATGAGCAGTTCTTC. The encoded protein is CASWGQGDNEQFF. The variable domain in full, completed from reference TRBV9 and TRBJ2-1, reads DSGVTQTPKHLITATGQRVTLRCSPRSGDLSVYWYQQSLDQGLQFLIQYYNGEERAKGNILERFSAQQFPDLHSELNLSSLELGDSALYFCASWGQGDNEQFFGPGTRLTVL.